This T cell receptor (beta chain) was found in a study of T cell changes during pregnancy in multiple sclerosis. Assay used: immunoSEQ multiplex PCR; TCRdb lists only in-frame clones, some missing. Among around 72,000 clones, about nine tenths were seen once, and the ten largest hold about 0.42%. The germline CDR1 and CDR2 sequences are SGHRS and YFSETQ. This CDR3 comprises 13 residues. The ends were cut back, 4 bases at V and 10 bases at J, with 15 bases in the middle. This TCR came from a female donor with multiple sclerosis, enrolled in a pregnancy study. This chain links TRBV5-1 with TRBJ2-1; D is possibly TRBD1 (5 bases). The material sequenced was CD4+ T cells from peripheral blood mononuclear cells, taken before pregnancy. CDR3 nucleotide sequence: TGCGCCAGCAGCCCAATAGGGGATAACGAGCAGTTCTTC. This codes for CASSPIGDNEQFF.